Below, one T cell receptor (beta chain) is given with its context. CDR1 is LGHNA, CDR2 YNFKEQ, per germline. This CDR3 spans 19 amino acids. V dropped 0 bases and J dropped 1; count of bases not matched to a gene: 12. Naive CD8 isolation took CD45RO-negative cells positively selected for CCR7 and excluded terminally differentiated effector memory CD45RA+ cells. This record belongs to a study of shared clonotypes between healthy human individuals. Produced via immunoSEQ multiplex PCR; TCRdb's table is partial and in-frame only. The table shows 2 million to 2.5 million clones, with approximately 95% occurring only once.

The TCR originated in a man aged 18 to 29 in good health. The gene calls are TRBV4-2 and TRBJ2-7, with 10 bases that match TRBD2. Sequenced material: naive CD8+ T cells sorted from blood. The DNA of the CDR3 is TGTGCCAGCAGCCAAGAAGGCCTAGCGGGAGAAAAGACATCCTACGAGCAGTACTTC. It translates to CASSQEGLAGEKTSYEQYF.